The T cell receptor (beta chain) described here comes from a study of T cell changes during pregnancy in multiple sclerosis. TCRdb's copy holds only in-frame clones and misses some; the assay was immunoSEQ multiplex PCR. The sample lists about 79,000 clones, around 93% seen once, with 0.65% to 0.95% in the top ten. V lost 7 bases and J lost 0, with 10 bases in between. Germline V CDR1 and CDR2: KGHSH, LQKENI. CDR3 length: 14 residues. The sequence was collected from a female donor in good health, enrolled as a control in a pregnancy study. The rearrangement links TRBV18 to TRBJ1-3; D is perhaps TRBD1 (6 bases). The sequenced sample was peripheral blood, obtained in the second trimester of pregnancy. The CDR3 sequence: CASFGQFSGNTIYF. CDR3 bases: TGTGCCAGCTTCGGACAGTTCTCTGGAAACACCATATATTTT.